This TCR beta chain was sequenced for a study of graft-versus-host responses after intestinal transplantation (dated by TCRdb to about 2021). Concerning the study at large: Recipients received multivisceral, liver-intestinal, or isolated intestinal transplants. Anti-thymocyte globulin induction was given to all recipients, followed by maintenance tacrolimus and steroids for about 3 years. Bulk TCR-beta CDR3 sequencing was used to track graft-versus-host and host-versus-graft alloreactive T cell clones in the graft, circulation and bone marrow after intestinal transplantation. Alloreactive clones were identified by sequencing pre-transplant mixed lymphocyte reaction products and comparing them with unstimulated pre-transplant donor and recipient T cells. The cohort enrolled 24 intestinal transplant recipients, one of whom was a retransplant, and a few patients without pretransplant specimens were excluded. Donor T cell macrochimerism was defined as a peak of at least 4% donor T cells among recipient peripheral blood mononuclear cells. Instead of going to the commercial service, samples from a few later patients were sequenced in-house on an Illumina MiSeq and processed with MiXCR.

The label giving this sample's time point can be read as: cells obtained before transplantation from donor or recipient. CD3+CD4+ and CD3+CD8+ populations were FACS-sorted from unstimulated pre-transplant donor and recipient cells taken from spleen or lymph nodes. Study-wide conclusions, independent of this receptor: GvH clones turned up in recipient bone marrow, with some appearing earlier in ileal mucosa or blood, a pattern consistent with an intestinal mucosal origin. Early after transplant, declines in HvG clones were associated with peak levels of circulating GvH clones. Conclusions were limited by the relatively low number and heterogeneity of intestinal transplant patients. Patients with donor T cell macrochimerism had high GvH to HvG T cell clonal ratios in their allografts.

As concerns this clone: No cognate antigen has been identified for it. No much larger clone exists at a distance of one base, and base qualities are not known.

Trimming takes 6 bases off V and 6 bases off J; junction bases not matched to a gene: 9. There are 14 amino acids in the CDR3, from cysteine to phenylalanine inclusive. The retained sequence is limited to the CDR3, 42 bases, with the frame set at the first base. As encoded in the germline V gene (reference sequence), CDR1 is MNHEY while CDR2 is SMNVEV. Libraries were built with the immunoSEQ multiplex PCR assay. For most patients, genomic DNA was isolated with the Qiagen DNeasy Blood and Tissue Kit and sent frozen to Adaptive Biotechnologies for TCR sequencing. For most patients, high-throughput TCR-beta CDR3 sequencing of genomic DNA was performed by Adaptive Biotechnologies. The study's own analysis went as follows. Adaptive's ImmunoSEQ software was the source of the TCR sequencing data for 15 to 20 patients, while three other patients were processed with MiXCR and VDJtools. To correct CD4 versus CD8 sorting errors, sequences present in both subsets at a frequency ratio below 5:1 were removed. Because the origin of CDR3 nucleotide sequences shared between donor and recipient could not be assigned, those sequences were removed. To be classed as alloreactive, a clone needed at least 2-fold expansion over unstimulated cells and a minimum CFSE-low frequency of 0.002% (template counts) or 0.001% (read counts). Clones detected in sequenced pre-transplant spleen, lymph node, or MLR CFSE-low populations of the donor or recipient were defined as mappable. The cumulative frequency of alloreactive clones was calculated as a percentage of all sequences, weighted by copy number. The table comes from immuneACCESS by way of TCRdb, which keeps in-frame sequences with V and J called. Part of the clones is missing from these tables; in studies checked, under half for an unresolved V gene and the rest for unknown reasons. That table supplies the V and J calls and clone size; D and trimming were determined from the DNA. This sample has approximately 86,000 clones in its table, and about nine tenths of those were observed once. The ten largest make up nearly 0.1% of the sample.

The receptor comes from a human donor who received an intestinal transplant. The sequencing used unstimulated CD4+ T cells sorted from spleen or lymph node cells, collected before intestinal transplant. The V gene is TRBV27 and the J gene is TRBJ2-7; 9 central bases correspond to TRBD2. In nucleotides, the sequence is TGTGCCAGCAGCTACACCGGGACTAGCCGCGAGCAGTACTTC. Its amino acids are CASSYTGTSREQYF.